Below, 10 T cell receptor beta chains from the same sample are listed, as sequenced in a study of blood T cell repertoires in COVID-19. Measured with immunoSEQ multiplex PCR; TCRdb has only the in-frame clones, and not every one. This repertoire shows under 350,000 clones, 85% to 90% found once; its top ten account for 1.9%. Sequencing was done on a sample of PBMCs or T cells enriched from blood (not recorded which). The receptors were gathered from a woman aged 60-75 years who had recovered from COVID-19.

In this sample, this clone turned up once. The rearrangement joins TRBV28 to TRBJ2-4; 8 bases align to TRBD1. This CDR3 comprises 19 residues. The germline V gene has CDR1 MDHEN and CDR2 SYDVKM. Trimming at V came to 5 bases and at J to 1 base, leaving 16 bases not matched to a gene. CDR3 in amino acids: CASSRLGQGVPGAKNIQYF. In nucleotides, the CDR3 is TGTGCCAGCAGTAGGCTTGGACAGGGTGTTCCAGGTGCCAAAAACATTCAGTACTTC.

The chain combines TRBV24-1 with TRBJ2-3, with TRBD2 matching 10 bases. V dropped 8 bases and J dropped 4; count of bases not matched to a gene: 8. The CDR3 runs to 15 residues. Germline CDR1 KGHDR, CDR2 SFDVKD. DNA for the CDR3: TGTGCCACCAAAGAGCGGGAGGGCCCTCCAGATACGCAGTATTTT. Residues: CATKEREGPPDTQYF.

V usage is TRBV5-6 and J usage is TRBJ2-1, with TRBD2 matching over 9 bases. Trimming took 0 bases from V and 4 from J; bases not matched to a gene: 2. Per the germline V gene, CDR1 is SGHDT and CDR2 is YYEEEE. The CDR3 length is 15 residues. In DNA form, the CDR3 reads TGTGCCAGCAGCTTGGATCTAGCGGGGTACAATGAGCAGTTCTTC. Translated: CASSLDLAGYNEQFF.

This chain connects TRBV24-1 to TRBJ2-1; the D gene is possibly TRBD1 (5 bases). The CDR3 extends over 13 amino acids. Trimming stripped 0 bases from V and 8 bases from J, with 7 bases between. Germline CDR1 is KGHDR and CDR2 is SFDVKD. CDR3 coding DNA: TGTGCCACCAGTGATTTGCAGGGCCATGAGCAGTTCTTC. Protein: CATSDLQGHEQFF.

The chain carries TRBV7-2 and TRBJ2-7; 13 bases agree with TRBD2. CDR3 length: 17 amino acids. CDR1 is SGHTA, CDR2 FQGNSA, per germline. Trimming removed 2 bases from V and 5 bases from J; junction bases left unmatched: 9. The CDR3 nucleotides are TGTGCCAGCAGCTTAAGACTAGCGGGGGGTCTGATGGACGAGCAGTACTTC. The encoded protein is CASSLRLAGGLMDEQYF.

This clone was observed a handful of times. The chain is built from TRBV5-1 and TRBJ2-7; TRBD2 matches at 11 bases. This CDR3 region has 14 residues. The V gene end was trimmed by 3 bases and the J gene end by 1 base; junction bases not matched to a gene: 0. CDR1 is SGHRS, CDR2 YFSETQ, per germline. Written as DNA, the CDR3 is TGCGCCAGCAGCTGGACTAGCGGGTCCTACGAGCAGTACTTC. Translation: CASSWTSGSYEQYF.

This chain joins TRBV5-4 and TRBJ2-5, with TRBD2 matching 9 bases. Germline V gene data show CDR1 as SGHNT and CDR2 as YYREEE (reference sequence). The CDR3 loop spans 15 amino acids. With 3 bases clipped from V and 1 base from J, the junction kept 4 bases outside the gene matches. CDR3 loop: CASSYGSGGQETQYF. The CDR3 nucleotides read TGTGCCAGCAGCTATGGTAGCGGGGGCCAAGAGACCCAGTACTTC.

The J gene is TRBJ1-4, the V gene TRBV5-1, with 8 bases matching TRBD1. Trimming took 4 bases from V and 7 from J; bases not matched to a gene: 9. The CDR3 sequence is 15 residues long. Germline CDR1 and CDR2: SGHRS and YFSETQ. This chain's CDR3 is CASSAQGATGEKLFF. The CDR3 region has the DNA TGCGCCAGCAGCGCCCAGGGGGCGACAGGTGAAAAACTGTTTTTT.

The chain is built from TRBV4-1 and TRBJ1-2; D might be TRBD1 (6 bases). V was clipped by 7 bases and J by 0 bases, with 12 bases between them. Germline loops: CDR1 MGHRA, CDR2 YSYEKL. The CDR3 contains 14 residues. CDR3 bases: TGCGCCAGCACCCCCCAGGGGACTAACTATGGCTACACCTTC. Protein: CASTPQGTNYGYTF.

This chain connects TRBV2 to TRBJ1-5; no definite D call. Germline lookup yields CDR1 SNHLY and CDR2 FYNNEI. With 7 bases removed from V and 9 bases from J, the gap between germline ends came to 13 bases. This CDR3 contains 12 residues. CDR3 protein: CASNPQGGPQHF. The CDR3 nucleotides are TGTGCCAGCAACCCTCAAGGAGGGCCCCAGCATTTT.